The sample holds a few counts of the clone carrying this T cell receptor (beta chain). The PCR had 60 Vbeta and 13 Jbeta primers. Profiling relied on immunoSEQ multiplex PCR, and the TCRdb table lists in-frame clones only, not all of them. The sample yields approximately 170,000 clones, roughly 83% seen once. The data belong to a study of cytomegalovirus exposure and HLA in healthy donors. The V and J ends lost 7 bases and 5 bases, in that order; junction bases with no gene match: 9. There are 15 residues in the CDR3. Germline V CDR1 and CDR2: LNHDA, SQIVND (reference sequence). The clonotype comes from a woman between 50 and 59 years old in good health and CMV-seronegative. Sequenced sample: PBMCs. The rearrangement joins TRBV19 to TRBJ2-2; TRBD2 matches at 8 bases. The CDR3: CASTPGGRKTGELFF. CDR3 coding DNA: TGTGCCAGTACCCCGGGGGGGCGGAAGACCGGGGAGCTGTTTTTT.